These 27 T cell receptor beta chains were sequenced from one sample in a study of regulatory T cells in long-lasting Graves disease. Arm-PCR of CDR3 regions and iRepertoire HTBI primers were the basis on which TCR beta libraries were built. TCRdb called the multiplex PCR reads again in MiXCR, with one record for every CDR3 protein. There are 400,000 to 550,000 distinct CDR3 sequences in the sample; over 15% occur only once, and 9.5% to 12% lies in the top ten. Indicated time point: newly diagnosed GD, antithyroid drugs for less than 3 months. PBMC RNA was the source of the TCR library. These data are also associated with another study on T cells in Graves' hyperthyroidism and ophthalmopathy.

The sample in question was peripheral blood mononuclear cells (PBMCs), obtained at new diagnosis, from a patient treated with antithyroid drugs. The receptors here all came from a woman in her twenties or thirties with Graves disease.

In this sample, this clonotype turned up many times. The gene calls are TRBV7-8 and TRBJ2-5; 11 bases are a match to TRBD2. CDR3 length equals 15 residues. Germline V gene data show CDR1 as SGHVS and CDR2 as FQNEAQ. Germline trimming cut 2 bases from V and 4 bases from J; bases unmatched to any gene: 3. The CDR3 protein is CASSLRLAGSETQYF. CDR3 sequence (DNA): TGTGCCAGCAGCTTAAGACTAGCGGGATCAGAGACCCAGTACTTC.

The chain's CDR3 is CASRLQETQYF. DNA of the CDR3: TGTGCCAGCAGATTACAAGAGACCCAGTACTTC. This chain connects TRBV25-1 to TRBJ2-5; D unclear. The CDR3 loop spans 11 amino acids. The germline gives CDR1 MGHDK, CDR2 SYGVNS. The V and J ends lost 6 bases and 2 bases respectively, with 4 bases between them.

In its sample, this clonotype was seen many times. The CDR3 DNA is TGTGCCAGCAGTCTAATTGGGACAGGGAGGCCTAGCGGGAGGGCAGGGGATACGCAGTATTTT. Amino acids: CASSLIGTGRPSGRAGDTQYF. The genes are TRBV27 and TRBJ2-3, with 12 bases aligning to TRBD2. CDR1 and CDR2 (germline): MNHEY, SMNVEV (reference sequence). CDR3 size: 21 residues. The V segment lost 5 bases and the J segment 6 bases; nucleotides outside the gene matches: 24.

The chain combines TRBV6-1 with TRBJ2-1; 8 bases line up with TRBD1. Trimming took 3 bases from V and 7 from J; bases not matched to a gene: 8. The CDR3 is made up of 15 amino acids. CDR1 and CDR2 from the germline V gene are MNHNS and SASEGT. DNA for the CDR3: TGTGCCAGCAGTGAGGACAGGGCTAGTGATAATGAGCAGTTCTTC. It translates to CASSEDRASDNEQFF.

This clonotype was seen a handful of times. The rearrangement links TRBV12-3 or TRBV12-4 to TRBJ2-3; 12 bases fit TRBD2. CDR3 length: 16 amino acids. V lost 6 bases to trimming and J lost 3 bases; unmatched junction nucleotides: 7. The CDR3 DNA is TGTGCCAGCAGCTGGGCTAGCGGGAGGGCAACAGATACGCAGTATTTT. Its translation: CASSWASGRATDTQYF.

This clonotype has a count of ten or more. The chain joins TRBV20-1 to TRBJ2-3, with D possibly being TRBD2 (5 bases). Germline V gene sequence: CDR1 DFQATT, CDR2 SNEGSKA (reference sequence). The CDR3 consists of 17 residues. V was clipped by 4 bases and J by 0 bases, with 20 bases between them. This chain's CDR3 is CSATGRRVAASTDTQYF. CDR3 bases: TGCAGTGCTACCGGACGGCGGGTGGCGGCTAGCACAGATACGCAGTATTTT.

The chain couples TRBV6-1 to TRBJ2-5; D not resolved. V was trimmed by 6 bases and J by 2 bases, leaving 16 bases between them. The CDR3 has 15 amino acids. The germline gives CDR1 MNHNS, CDR2 SASEGT. The CDR3 protein is CASRTRPGGQETQYF. Here the CDR3 DNA reads TGTGCCAGCAGGACCCGCCCCGGTGGTCAAGAGACCCAGTACTTC.

This clonotype occurred many times. The J gene is TRBJ2-1, the V gene TRBV27; weak D call: TRBD1 (5 bases). The V end was cut by 2 bases, the J end by 2 bases, with 7 bases between. There are 14 residues in the CDR3. Germline CDR1 reads MNHEY; CDR2 reads SMNVEV (reference sequence). The CDR3 loop is CASSLTGPYNEQFF. The CDR3, as DNA: TGTGCCAGCAGTTTAACAGGACCCTACAATGAGCAGTTCTTC.

This chain links TRBV7-2 with TRBJ2-2, with D possibly TRBD2 on 6 matching bases. This CDR3 spans 16 amino acids. CDR1 is SGHTA, CDR2 FQGNSA, per germline. With 5 bases removed from V and 3 bases from J, the gap between germline ends came to 16 bases. CDR3 nucleotide sequence: TGTGCCAGCAGCCCTGGGGGGAGTCGGTACACCGGGGAGCTGTTTTTT. Its translation is CASSPGGSRYTGELFF.

This clonotype was detected many times. CDR3 residues: CASSEQGKANYGYTF. In nucleotides, the CDR3 is TGTGCCAGCAGTGAACAGGGCAAAGCTAACTATGGCTACACCTTC. V gene TRBV6-1 combines with J gene TRBJ1-2, with D perhaps matching TRBD1 (5 bases). Germline CDR1 reads MNHNS; CDR2 reads SASEGT. The V and J ends lost 2 bases and 0 bases respectively, with 10 bases between them. The CDR3 totals 15 residues.

Concerning this clonotype: This may stem from a read error, because a much larger clone lies one nucleotide away. This rearrangement joins TRBV4-1 to TRBJ2-2; tentative D call: TRBD1 (6 bases). V lost 4 bases, J lost 5 bases, and 17 bases lay in between. Germline V CDR1 and CDR2: MGHRA, YSYEKL. This CDR3 spans 16 amino acids. CDR3 DNA sequence: TGCGCCAGCAGCCCAGTTGGGGGCACAGGAACCGGGGAGCTGTTTTTT. Encoded protein: CASSPVGGTGTGELFF.

This clonotype was seen many times. This sequence joins TRBV2 and TRBJ2-2; D gene uncertain. This CDR3 is 15 amino acids long. V lost 8 bases, J lost 0 bases, and 13 bases lay in between. CDR1 is SNHLY, CDR2 FYNNEI, per germline. CDR3 nucleotides: TGTGCCAGCGTTTCCAGCGCAGCGAACACCGGGGAGCTGTTTTTT. Its protein is CASVSSAANTGELFF.

This clonotype was observed at least ten times. The chain carries TRBV4-3 and TRBJ1-3; tentative D call: TRBD1 (6 bases). The CDR3 sequence is 15 residues long. The V and J ends lost 1 base and 2 bases respectively, with 9 bases between them. Germline V gives CDR1 LGHNA, CDR2 YSLEER. CDR3 sequence reads: CASSQASGAGNTIYF. The CDR3 DNA follows: TGCGCCAGCAGCCAAGCATCAGGGGCTGGAAACACCATATATTTT.

This clonotype was counted many times. The V call is TRBV3-1, the J call TRBJ2-2, with D unresolved. Germline CDR1 is LGHDT and CDR2 is YNNKEL (reference sequence). V was cut by 0 bases and J by 4 bases, with 6 bases left in between. This CDR3 comprises 14 residues. CDR3: CASSQDSGTGELFF. CDR3 DNA sequence: TGTGCCAGCAGCCAAGATTCAGGCACCGGGGAGCTGTTTTTT.

This clonotype was seen at least ten times. V is TRBV11-2 and J is TRBJ1-2; a weak D match, TRBD1 (6 bases). CDR1 is SGHAT, CDR2 FQNNGV, per germline. Trimming removed 6 bases at V and 2 bases at J, with 16 bases between. CDR3 size: 15 residues. CDR3 loop: CASRHLRGPNYGYTF. CDR3 nucleotide sequence: TGTGCCAGCAGACACCTCAGGGGCCCCAACTATGGCTACACCTTC.

This clonotype occurred many times. The chain employs TRBV12-3 or TRBV12-4 and TRBJ2-2; 9 positions match TRBD1. This CDR3 spans 14 amino acids. V dropped 7 bases and J dropped 5; count of bases not matched to a gene: 5. The CDR3 region has the DNA TGTGCCAGCACCACAGGGGGCTGGACCGGGGAGCTGTTTTTT. Translated: CASTTGGWTGELFF.

This chain uses TRBV28 with TRBJ2-3; D is perhaps TRBD2 (5 bases). Between the trimmed V and J ends, which lost 5 bases and 10 bases, there was a span of 19 bases. Germline CDR1 and CDR2: MDHEN and SYDVKM. The CDR3 runs to 14 residues. CDR3 residues: CASSTTPPGVAQYF. In nucleotides, the CDR3 is TGTGCCAGCAGTACCACCCCCCCCGGGGTTGCGCAGTATTTT. Combining the CDR3 with reference TRBV28 and TRBJ2-3 gives the whole variable domain DVKVTQSSRYLVKRTGEKVFLECVQDMDHENMFWYRQDPGLGLRLIYFSYDVKMKEKGDIPEGYSVSREKKERFSLILESASTNQTSMYLCASSTTPPGVAQYFGPGTRLTVL.

The rearrangement joins TRBV2 to TRBJ1-3; 7 positions match TRBD1. This CDR3 contains 16 residues. J lost 0 bases, V lost 5 bases, and 7 bases had no gene match. CDR1 and CDR2 from the germline V gene are SNHLY and FYNNEI. The CDR3 spells CASSSRTGFSGNTIYF. CDR3 in DNA: TGTGCCAGCAGTTCCCGGACAGGCTTCTCTGGAAACACCATATATTTT. Supplemented by reference TRBV2 and TRBJ1-3, the full variable domain reads EPEVTQTPSHQVTQMGQEVILRCVPISNHLYFYWYRQILGQKVEFLVSFYNNEISEKSEIFDDQFSVERPDGSNFTLKIRSTKLEDSAMYFCASSSRTGFSGNTIYFGEGSWLTVV.

This clonotype was recorded a few times. A read error may explain this, as a much larger clone is one base away. This sequence joins TRBV7-2 and TRBJ2-1; 8 positions match TRBD1. V lost 8 bases to trimming and J lost 6 bases; unmatched junction nucleotides: 9. Germline CDR1 is SGHTA and CDR2 is FQGNSA. The CDR3 totals 14 residues. CDR3 nucleotide sequence: TGTGCCAGCGGCCAACAAACAGGGGGCAATGAGCAGTTCTTC. Amino acids: CASGQQTGGNEQFF. The full variable domain, completed using reference TRBV7-2 and TRBJ2-1, is GAGVSQSPSNKVTEKGKDVELRCDPISGHTALYWYRQSLGQGLEFLIYFQGNSAPDKSGLPSDRFSAERTGGSVSTLTIQRTQQEDSAVYLCASGQQTGGNEQFFGPGTRLTVL.

This clonotype was counted between two and nine times. For the CDR3, the DNA is TGCAGTGCGCGAAATCTAGCACCCACAGATACGCAGTATTTT. As protein: CSARNLAPTDTQYF. The chain recombines TRBV20-1 with TRBJ2-3, with D perhaps matching TRBD2 (5 bases). Germline V gives CDR1 DFQATT, CDR2 SNEGSKA (reference sequence). Trimming took off 6 bases at V and 2 bases at J, with 15 bases between the two ends. CDR3 length: 14 residues.

This clonotype was observed at least ten times. The chain combines TRBV2 with TRBJ1-2, with D hard to call. Trimming pared 6 bases from V and 1 base from J, leaving 15 bases between. Looked up from germline, CDR1 is SNHLY and CDR2 is FYNNEI. This CDR3 is 15 amino acids long. CDR3 DNA sequence: TGTGCCAGCAGGATAGCAGAGGCAAGTAACTATGGCTACACCTTC. It codes for CASRIAEASNYGYTF.

Comment on this clonotype: It may be a read error: a sequence one base away is much more abundant. V gene TRBV28 combines with J gene TRBJ2-1; D is uncertain. CDR1 is MDHEN, CDR2 SYDVKM, per germline. The CDR3 is 12 amino acids. The CDR3 DNA reads TGTGCCAACAGTTCCACTCTAAGCGAGCAGTTCTTC. Protein product: CANSSTLSEQFF.

This clonotype has just a few counts. The chain couples TRBV29-1 to TRBJ2-7, with TRBD2 identical over 11 bases. V dropped 2 bases and J dropped 3; count of bases not matched to a gene: 3. CDR3 length: 14 residues. Germline V gene data show CDR1 as SQVTM and CDR2 as ANQGSEA. The CDR3: CSVERLAGYYEQYF. In DNA, the CDR3 is TGCAGCGTTGAAAGACTAGCGGGGTACTACGAGCAGTACTTC.

The CDR3 nucleotides read TGTGCCATCAGTGAGAACTCCAATTCGCCCCAGCATTTT. Protein product: CAISENSNSPQHF. V and J are TRBV10-3 and TRBJ1-5; no definite D call. Deletions cut 2 bases from V and 9 bases from J, with 11 bases between. The CDR3 has 13 residues. The germline V gene has CDR1 ENHRY and CDR2 SYGVKD.

Details on this clonotype: The likely explanation is a read error, given a far larger clone one base away. The chain combines TRBV5-1 with TRBJ2-3, with unresolved D. The better agreement between TRBJ2-7 and the DNA end casts doubt on the J call. The CDR3 has 13 amino acids. Germline V CDR1 and CDR2: SGHRS, YFSETQ. The CDR3 DNA reads as TGCGCCTGCAGCTTAACCGAACCAACTGAGCAGTACTTC. This encodes CACSLTEPTEQYF.

The CDR3 DNA reads as TGCAGCGTTGCATGGGGGGGTAATGAAAAACTGTTTTTT. It is translated as CSVAWGGNEKLFF. The chain has TRBV29-1 and TRBJ1-4; weak D call: TRBD1 (5 bases). The CDR3 consists of 13 residues. Trimming left V 4 bases short and J 4 bases short, with 10 bases between. Per germline, CDR1 SQVTM and CDR2 ANQGSEA. Filled out from reference TRBV29-1 and TRBJ1-4, the complete variable domain reads SAVISQKPSRDICQRGTSLTIQCQVDSQVTMMFWYRQQPGQSLTLIATANQGSEATYESGFVIDKFPISRPNLTFSTLTVSNMSPEDSSIYLCSVAWGGNEKLFFGSGTQLSVL.

The V gene is TRBV28, the J gene TRBJ2-1; 10 bases match TRBD2. Germline trimming cut 2 bases from V and 8 bases from J; bases unmatched to any gene: 18. Germline V gives CDR1 MDHEN, CDR2 SYDVKM. The length of the CDR3 is 19 residues. The CDR3 nucleotides are TGTGCCAGCAGTTTACCCCCCGTTGGTACTAGCGGGAAGGATGATGAGCAGTTCTTC. Translating gives CASSLPPVGTSGKDDEQFF. The whole variable domain, remainder taken from reference TRBV28 and TRBJ2-1, is DVKVTQSSRYLVKRTGEKVFLECVQDMDHENMFWYRQDPGLGLRLIYFSYDVKMKEKGDIPEGYSVSREKKERFSLILESASTNQTSMYLCASSLPPVGTSGKDDEQFFGPGTRLTVL.